A selection of T cell receptor beta chains follows, all from one sample in a study of shared clonotypes between healthy human individuals. The protocol was immunoSEQ multiplex PCR, while the TCRdb copy is restricted to in-frame clones and leaves out a portion. The sample lists around 2.1 million clones, roughly 91% occurring once. The sample consisted of naive CD8+ T cells from PBMCs. The receptors originated from a young man in good health. Some clones in this sample may be carry-over from other donors' samples. Both conserved end residues are part of each CDR3. Fields, in order: D gene, V gene, J gene, clone size, CDR3 protein, CDR3 DNA. D genes are given only for firm matches. Expanded clones are given a class, and other clones once, few, many or no size at all.

>NA|TRBV28|TRBJ2-1|NA
CASSLAQYNEQFF
TGTGCCAGCAGTTTAGCCCAGTACAATGAGCAGTTCTTC
>NA|TRBV27|TRBJ1-2|NA
CASSSPLSEGYTF
TGTGCCAGCAGTTCCCCTCTATCGGAGGGCTACACCTTC
>NA|TRBV7-9|TRBJ2-7|NA
CASSFNRAEQYF
TGTGCCAGCAGCTTTAACAGGGCAGAGCAGTACTTC
>NA|TRBV27|TRBJ2-7|NA
CASSLFGASYEQYF
TGTGCCAGCAGTTTATTCGGGGCCTCCTACGAGCAGTACTTC
>NA|TRBV6-6|TRBJ1-2|NA
CASSPGEGPGYTF
TGTGCCAGCAGTCCCGGAGAAGGGCCAGGCTACACCTTC
>NA|TRBV5-8|TRBJ1-2|NA
CASSLGVGANYGYTF
TGTGCCAGCAGTCTCGGGGTCGGGGCTAACTATGGCTACACCTTC
>NA|TRBV7-3|TRBJ2-1|NA
CASSPDTGVNEQFF
TGTGCCAGCAGCCCAGATACTGGGGTCAATGAGCAGTTCTTC
>TRBD2|TRBV29-1|TRBJ2-7|NA
CSVELVAGANEQYF
TGCAGCGTCGAACTAGTAGCGGGAGCTAACGAGCAGTACTTC
>TRBD1|TRBV2|TRBJ1-1|NA
CAIGVAGGNTEAFF
TGTGCCATCGGGGTAGCAGGGGGGAACACTGAAGCTTTCTTT
>NA|TRBV2|TRBJ2-3|NA
CASTPPGADTQYF
TGTGCCAGCACTCCCCCGGGGGCAGATACGCAGTATTTT
>NA|TRBV7-9|TRBJ2-3|NA
CASSLPPDTQYF
TGTGCCAGCAGCTTACCCCCAGATACGCAGTATTTT
>NA|TRBV6-1|TRBJ2-1|NA
CASSENQFF
TGTGCCAGCAGTGAAAACCAGTTCTTC
>TRBD2|TRBV9|TRBJ2-7|once
CASSHGRLAGAYEQYF
TGTGCCAGCAGCCACGGGAGGCTAGCGGGAGCCTACGAGCAGTACTTC
>TRBD2|TRBV9|TRBJ2-7|NA
CASSVAGGPGEQYF
TGTGCCAGCAGCGTAGCGGGAGGGCCGGGAGAGCAGTACTTC
>TRBD2|TRBV28|TRBJ2-1|NA
CASRRQGGSRGGYNEQFF
TGTGCCAGCAGAAGACAGGGAGGGTCGCGGGGGGGCTACAATGAGCAGTTCTTC
>NA|TRBV27|TRBJ1-4|NA
CASSLNGGNYEKLFF
TGTGCCAGCAGTTTAAACGGCGGAAATTATGAAAAACTGTTTTTT
>NA|TRBV7-9|TRBJ1-2|NA
CASSRTETFYGYTF
TGTGCCAGCAGCCGGACGGAGACCTTCTATGGCTACACCTTC
>NA|TRBV7-3|TRBJ1-1|NA
CASSPGFGANTEAFF
TGTGCCAGCAGCCCAGGGTTCGGGGCGAACACTGAAGCTTTCTTT
>TRBD2|TRBV10-3|TRBJ2-7|NA
CAISDSAGKNYEQYF
TGTGCCATCAGTGATTCAGCGGGGAAAAACTACGAGCAGTACTTC
>TRBD1|TRBV30|TRBJ2-2|NA
CACGQGRLFF
TGTGCCTGCGGACAGGGGAGGCTGTTTTTT
>TRBD2|TRBV28|TRBJ2-1|NA
CASALREGSYNEQFF
TGTGCCAGCGCTTTGCGGGAGGGTTCCTACAATGAGCAGTTCTTC
>NA|TRBV19|TRBJ2-3|NA
CASSIDLDTDTQYF
TGTGCCAGTAGTATTGATCTCGACACAGATACGCAGTATTTT
>TRBD1|TRBV9|TRBJ1-2|NA
CASSGAGTGGQGHSGYTF
TGTGCCAGCAGCGGAGCGGGCACAGGGGGCCAGGGTCACTCTGGCTACACCTTC
>NA|TRBV9|TRBJ2-2|NA
CASNPGGRGTGELFF
TGTGCCAGCAACCCAGGGGGGCGCGGCACCGGGGAGCTGTTTTTT
>TRBD2|TRBV7-9|TRBJ2-1|NA
CASRLPGLAGGTIEGEQFF
TGTGCCAGCAGACTTCCGGGACTAGCGGGAGGGACAATTGAGGGCGAGCAGTTCTTC
>TRBD1|TRBV5-4|TRBJ1-1|NA
CASSLDRGRTEAFF
TGTGCCAGCAGCTTGGACAGGGGGCGAACTGAAGCTTTCTTT
>TRBD2|TRBV10-3|TRBJ2-2|NA
CAISDSLAGGTGELFF
TGTGCCATCAGTGACTCTCTAGCGGGAGGAACCGGGGAGCTGTTTTTT